The next 20 T cell receptor beta chains were all read from a single sample in a study of T cell responses to AZD1222 COVID-19 vaccine. TCRdb's table, derived via immunoSEQ multiplex PCR, lists solely in-frame clones and lacks some. The top ten hold more than 4% of the sample, which has 70,000 to 95,000 clones, over 85% seen once. The sequencing here drew on peripheral blood, taken on day 0 of AZD1222 vaccination. The receptors stem from an adult in good health.

V gene TRBV6-6 combines with J gene TRBJ2-2; TRBD1 matches at 10 bases. Per germline, CDR1 MNHNY and CDR2 SVGAGI (reference sequence). V trimming: 6 bases; J trimming: 0 bases; junction bases outside the gene matches: 16. The CDR3 covers 20 residues. As DNA, the CDR3 is TGTGCCAGCAGCCGGGACAGGGGAACTAGCGGAGCCGCGAACACCGGGGAGCTGTTTTTT. Translation: CASSRDRGTSGAANTGELFF.

This clone was observed once. The chain combines TRBV6-6 with TRBJ2-2; D unclear. The CDR3 runs 13 residues. The ends were cut back, 2 bases at V and 6 bases at J, with 7 bases in the middle. From germline, CDR1 is MNHNY and CDR2 SVGAGI (reference sequence). CDR3 region: CASSYLGPGELFF. The CDR3 DNA is TGTGCCAGCAGTTACCTGGGTCCCGGGGAGCTGTTTTTT.

On this clone: At one boundary the junction diverges from the germline segment, which might be a read error. V usage is TRBV12-3 or TRBV12-4 and J usage is TRBJ2-2; TRBD1 or TRBD2 may be the D gene (5 bases each). This CDR3 spans 13 amino acids. CDR3 sequence reads: CPSSRGTTGELFF. CDR3 sequence (DNA): TGTCCCAGCAGTAGAGGGACGACCGGGGAGCTGTTTTTT.

The genes are TRBV6-5 and TRBJ1-2, with 8 bases lining up with TRBD1. The germline V gene has CDR1 MNHEY and CDR2 SVGAGI. The CDR3 runs 15 residues. J was trimmed by 4 bases and V by 2 bases; bases with no gene match: 6. CDR3: CASSYRGQGLYGYTF. The CDR3 region has the DNA TGTGCCAGCAGTTACCGAGGACAGGGACTCTATGGCTACACCTTC.

This chain's CDR3 is CASSSQPGQGARGYTF. The CDR3 DNA sequence: TGTGCCAGCAGCTCCCAGCCGGGACAGGGGGCTCGGGGCTACACCTTC. The V and J genes are TRBV7-2 and TRBJ1-2; 12 bases fit TRBD1. The CDR3 has 16 residues. From germline, CDR1 is SGHTA and CDR2 FQGNSA. The V segment lost 4 bases and the J segment 8 bases; nucleotides outside the gene matches: 11.

The V and J genes are TRBV18 and TRBJ2-3; 8 bases match TRBD2. In germline, CDR1 is KGHSH, CDR2 LQKENI. The CDR3 has 16 residues. Trimming cost V 2 bases and J 6 bases; bases outside gene matches: 10. CDR3 residues: CASSPEGLVMLDTQYF. The CDR3 DNA sequence: TGTGCCAGCTCACCAGAGGGACTAGTTATGTTGGATACGCAGTATTTT.

The rearrangement links TRBV6-5 to TRBJ1-1, with 9 bases aligning to TRBD1. V trimming: 5 bases; J trimming: 4 bases; junction bases outside the gene matches: 2. This CDR3 contains 13 residues. From germline, CDR1 is MNHEY and CDR2 SVGAGI. The CDR3 region is CASSNRGPTEAFF. CDR3 DNA: TGTGCCAGCAGTAACAGGGGGCCCACTGAAGCTTTCTTT.

This rearrangement joins TRBV13 to TRBJ1-2, with 7 bases lining up with TRBD1. The length of the CDR3 is 15 residues. V trimming: 4 bases; J trimming: 6 bases; junction bases outside the gene matches: 11. The germline CDR1 and CDR2 sequences are PRHDT and FYEKMQ (reference sequence). The CDR3 region is CASSSIGQERDGYTF. The CDR3, as DNA: TGTGCCAGCAGCTCTATCGGACAGGAAAGGGATGGCTACACCTTC.

This clone has only one observation. The V and J genes are TRBV5-1 and TRBJ1-5; no clear D. Germline values: CDR1 SGHRS, CDR2 YFSETQ. Deletions cut 0 bases from V and 1 base from J, with 8 bases between. The CDR3 is 15 residues long. The CDR3 DNA is TGCGCCAGCAGCTTGGTCCCGGGAAGCAATCAGCCCCAGCATTTT. Its translation: CASSLVPGSNQPQHF.

This chain connects TRBV6-6 to TRBJ1-1; TRBD1 might be the D (6 bases). The germline gives CDR1 MNHNY, CDR2 SVGAGI (reference sequence). V shed 6 bases and J shed 6 bases, with 17 bases lying between them. The CDR3 covers 14 residues. The chain's CDR3 is CASRSVVGGSEAFF. In DNA, the CDR3 is TGTGCCAGCAGGTCCGTCGTTGGGGGCTCTGAAGCTTTCTTT.

The chain combines TRBV10-3 with TRBJ2-2; D is undetermined. The length of the CDR3 is 14 residues. From germline, CDR1 is ENHRY and CDR2 SYGVKD. The V and J ends lost 2 bases and 1 base respectively, with 5 bases between them. CDR3 nucleotide sequence: TGTGCCATCAGTGAGACGATGAACACCGGGGAGCTGTTTTTT. Translating gives CAISETMNTGELFF.

This chain links TRBV19 with TRBJ1-1; 7 bases map to TRBD1. This CDR3 has 17 residues. Germline V lookup: CDR1 LNHDA, CDR2 SQIVND (reference sequence). After removal of 4 bases from V and 0 bases from J, the junction contained 11 bases not matched to a gene. CDR3 residues: CASSKRQGRGMNTEAFF. CDR3 in DNA: TGTGCCAGTAGTAAGCGACAGGGAAGGGGAATGAACACTGAAGCTTTCTTT.

CDR3 in DNA: TGTGCCAGCAGCTTAGCGACGACAGGGTCGGGCACTGAAGCTTTCTTT. Translating it yields CASSLATTGSGTEAFF. The chain employs TRBV7-6 and TRBJ1-1; 7 bases are a match to TRBD1. Trimming at V came to 0 bases and at J to 4 bases, leaving 8 bases not matched to a gene. This CDR3 spans 16 amino acids. The germline CDR1 and CDR2 sequences are SGHVS and FNYEAQ.

DNA for the CDR3: TGTGCCAGCAGCCTGGGCCGGTCGGGTAACTATGGCTACACCTTC. As protein: CASSLGRSGNYGYTF. The V call is TRBV11-2, the J call TRBJ1-2; no definite D call. This CDR3 is 15 amino acids long. With 5 bases removed from V and 1 base from J, the gap between germline ends came to 14 bases. In germline, CDR1 is SGHAT, CDR2 FQNNGV.

This chain connects TRBV29-1 to TRBJ2-3; D perhaps matches TRBD1 (6 bases). Per germline, CDR1 SQVTM and CDR2 ANQGSEA. Between the trimmed V and J ends, which lost 2 bases and 0 bases, there was a span of 18 bases. The CDR3 is made up of 17 amino acids. The CDR3 spells CSVENQDSIFSTDTQYF. CDR3 DNA: TGCAGCGTTGAAAACCAGGACAGTATTTTTAGCACAGATACGCAGTATTTT.

The chain combines TRBV7-3 with TRBJ2-1, with TRBD1 identical over 7 bases. This CDR3 is 13 amino acids long. Germline trimming cut 5 bases from V and 6 bases from J; bases unmatched to any gene: 4. The germline CDR1 and CDR2 sequences are SGHTA and FQGTGA. The CDR3 reads CASSPQGLNEQFF. The DNA for the CDR3 is TGTGCCAGCAGCCCACAGGGGCTCAATGAGCAGTTCTTC. The full variable domain, in which reference TRBV7-3 and TRBJ2-1 provide the parts outside the CDR3, is GAGVSQTPSNKVTEKGKYVELRCDPISGHTALYWYRQSLGQGPEFLIYFQGTGAADDSGLPNDRFFAVRPEGSVSTLKIQRTERGDSAVYLCASSPQGLNEQFFGPGTRLTVL.

The chain joins TRBV28 to TRBJ2-7; D remains unclear. Deletions cut 1 base from V and 2 bases from J, with 15 bases between. Germline lookup yields CDR1 MDHEN and CDR2 SYDVKM. The CDR3 is 16 amino acids. CDR3 in amino acids: CASSLFFNPEAYEQYF. The CDR3 nucleotides are TGTGCCAGCAGTTTATTCTTCAACCCCGAGGCCTACGAGCAGTACTTC.

Here the CDR3 reads CAFGESSNQPQHF. DNA of the CDR3: TGTGCCTTTGGGGAGAGTAGCAATCAGCCCCAGCATTTT. The J gene is TRBJ1-5, the V gene TRBV30; D gene unclear. Trimming took off 7 bases at V and 0 bases at J, with 10 bases between the two ends. Germline values: CDR1 GTSNPN, CDR2 SVGIG (reference sequence). The CDR3 is 13 amino acids.

The chain carries TRBV7-9 and TRBJ2-1; D gene uncertain. CDR3 size: 13 residues. Germline CDR1 SEHNR, CDR2 FQNEAQ (reference sequence). The V end was cut by 7 bases, the J end by 8 bases, with 15 bases between. The CDR3 loop is CASTVLDLDEQFF. The CDR3 DNA sequence: TGTGCCAGCACCGTTCTTGATCTCGATGAGCAGTTCTTC. Full variable domain (rest looked up from reference TRBV7-9 and TRBJ2-1): DTGVSQNPRHKITKRGQNVTFRCDPISEHNRLYWYRQTLGQGPEFLTYFQNEAQLEKSRLLSDRFSAERPKGSFSTLEIQRTEQGDSAMYLCASTVLDLDEQFFGPGTRLTVL.

This clone was seen a single time. The V gene is TRBV2, the J gene TRBJ1-1; D uncertain. CDR3 length equals 13 residues. V was pared by 8 bases and J by 0 bases, with 10 bases between. The germline CDR1 and CDR2 sequences are SNHLY and FYNNEI. CDR3 region: CASVLAMNTEAFF. CDR3 coding DNA: TGTGCCAGCGTTTTGGCAATGAACACTGAAGCTTTCTTT.